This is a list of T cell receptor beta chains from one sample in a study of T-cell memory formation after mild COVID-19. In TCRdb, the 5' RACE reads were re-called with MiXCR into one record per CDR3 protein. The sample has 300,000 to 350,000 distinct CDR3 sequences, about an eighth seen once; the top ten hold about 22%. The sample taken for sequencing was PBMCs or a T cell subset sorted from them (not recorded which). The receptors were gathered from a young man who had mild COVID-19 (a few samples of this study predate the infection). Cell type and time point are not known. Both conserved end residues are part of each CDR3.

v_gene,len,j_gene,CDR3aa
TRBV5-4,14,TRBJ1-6,CASSLTSPNSPLHF
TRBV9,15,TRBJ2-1,CASSTLPSSYNEQFF
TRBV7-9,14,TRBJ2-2,CASSFQDQGGELFF
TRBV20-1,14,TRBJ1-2,CSAGPGHLNYGYTF
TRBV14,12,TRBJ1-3,CASSRNGNTIYF
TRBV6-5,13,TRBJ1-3,CASSYGVGNTIYF
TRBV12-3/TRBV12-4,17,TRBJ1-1,CASTQRGIEWMNTEAFF
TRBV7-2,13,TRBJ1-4,CASSSRGNEKLFF
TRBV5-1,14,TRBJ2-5,CASSSGTSRETQYF
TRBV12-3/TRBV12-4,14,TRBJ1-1,CASSLNEGGTEAFF
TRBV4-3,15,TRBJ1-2,CASSQVPLIGYGYTF
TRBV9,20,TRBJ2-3,CASSGGSTLLAGEHTDTQYF
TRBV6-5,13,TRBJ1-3,CASSYSRQTPIYF
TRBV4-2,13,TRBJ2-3,CASSPLATDTQYF
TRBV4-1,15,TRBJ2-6,CASSQAGPGANVLTF
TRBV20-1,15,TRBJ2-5,CSANYWTGKVETQYF
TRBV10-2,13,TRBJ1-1,CASSESRGTEAFF
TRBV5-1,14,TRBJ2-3,CASSLAGGGDTQYF
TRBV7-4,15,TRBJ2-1,CASSLGPGSYNEQFF
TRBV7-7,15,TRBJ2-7,CASSLGAGPSYEQYF
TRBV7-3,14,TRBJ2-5,CASSKAGAQETQYF
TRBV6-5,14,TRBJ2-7,CASSRVGGREEQYF